The 25 T cell receptor beta chains in this list originate from one sample, sequenced in a study of Ad26.COV2.S vaccination and SARS-CoV-2 variants. The method was immunoSEQ multiplex PCR; TCRdb's version includes in-frame clones alone and lacks a portion of them. The sample contains about 320,000 clones, about 90% of which appear only once. Treatment in this sample: roughly 19 received Ad26.COV2.S at low or high dose, single or two shots; several received placebo; per-sample allocation not given. Sampling was performed 63 days after the first vaccine or placebo injection. The material was peripheral blood, obtained in a trial of Ad26.COV2.S vaccine versus placebo. These receptors were taken from a person between 18 and 65 years old who received the Ad26.COV2.S COVID-19 vaccine or a placebo.

The chain joins TRBV5-1 to TRBJ1-2; TRBD1 aligns across 8 bases. CDR3 length: 15 amino acids. Germline CDR1 is SGHRS and CDR2 is YFSETQ. V was pared by 3 bases and J by 8 bases, with 12 bases of the junction left unmatched. The CDR3 loop is CASSSLIQGEYGYTF. The CDR3 region has the DNA TGCGCCAGCAGCTCCTTGATACAGGGGGAGTACGGCTACACCTTC. Complete variable domain (other parts from reference TRBV5-1 and TRBJ1-2): KAGVTQTPRYLIKTRGQQVTLSCSPISGHRSVSWYQQTPGQGLQFLFEYFSETQRNKGNFPGRFSGRQFSNSRSEMNVSTLELGDSALYLCASSSLIQGEYGYTFGSGTRLTVV.

This chain joins TRBV7-9 and TRBJ1-2; a weak D match, TRBD1 (5 bases). V shed 5 bases and J shed 6 bases, with 10 bases lying between them. The CDR3 length is 12 residues. Germline V gives CDR1 SEHNR, CDR2 FQNEAQ (reference sequence). The DNA for the CDR3 is TGTGCCAGCAGCGACGGGACCCATGGCTACACCTTC. It specifies CASSDGTHGYTF.

V and J are TRBV4-3 and TRBJ1-2; D is uncertain. Per the germline V gene, CDR1 is LGHNA and CDR2 is YSLEER. Trimming took off 0 bases at V and 7 bases at J, with 9 bases between the two ends. The CDR3 sequence is 13 residues long. The CDR3 here is CASSQEGLAGYTF. The CDR3 nucleotides read TGCGCCAGCAGCCAAGAAGGTTTGGCTGGCTACACCTTC.

J is TRBJ2-3 and V is TRBV11-3, with no clear D. From germline, CDR1 is SGHNT and CDR2 YENEEA. The CDR3 sequence is 14 residues long. V lost 2 bases to trimming and J lost 2 bases, with 8 bases between them. CDR3 nucleotides: TGTGCCAGCAGCTTACTCTGGACCACAGATACGCAGTATTTT. It specifies CASSLLWTTDTQYF.

The chain has TRBV7-9 and TRBJ2-5; 10 bases map to TRBD1. This CDR3 contains 18 residues. Unmatched junction bases numbered 9, after V lost 0 bases and J lost 2 bases. The germline V gene has CDR1 SEHNR and CDR2 FQNEAQ (reference sequence). CDR3 coding DNA: TGTGCCAGCAGCTTAGCGCGGGGACAGGGGTCACTACAAGAGACCCAGTACTTC. It translates to CASSLARGQGSLQETQYF.

This chain joins TRBV27 and TRBJ1-1; D is perhaps TRBD1 (6 bases). Germline V CDR1 and CDR2: MNHEY, SMNVEV (reference sequence). This CDR3 is 16 amino acids long. Trimming pared 0 bases from V and 4 bases from J, leaving 15 bases between. Here the CDR3 reads CASSLSKGDQGTEAFF. The CDR3 DNA is TGTGCCAGCAGTTTATCGAAGGGGGATCAGGGCACTGAAGCTTTCTTT.

The chain employs TRBV24-1 and TRBJ1-5, with D unclear. Looked up from germline, CDR1 is KGHDR and CDR2 is SFDVKD. Trimming took 5 bases from V and 5 from J, leaving 3 bases between them. The CDR3 has 11 amino acids. The CDR3 is CATSGYQPQHF. CDR3 in DNA: TGTGCCACCAGTGGGTATCAGCCCCAGCATTTT.

The gene calls are TRBV9 and TRBJ2-1; TRBD1 might be the D (6 bases). The CDR3 length is 17 residues. Deletions cut 3 bases from V and 5 bases from J, with 21 bases between. Germline assignment: CDR1 SGDLS and CDR2 YYNGEE. CDR3 DNA: TGTGCCAGCAGCGAGGGGGTGGCGGGCCAAGGCGACAATGAGCAGTTCTTC. Protein sequence: CASSEGVAGQGDNEQFF.

V is TRBV27 and J is TRBJ2-1; possibly TRBD1 for D (5 bases). The CDR3 is 14 residues long. The germline CDR1 and CDR2 sequences are MNHEY and SMNVEV (reference sequence). V lost 2 bases, J lost 2 bases, and 7 bases lay in between. CDR3 sequence: CASSLRQPYNEQFF. The CDR3 DNA reads TGTGCCAGCAGTTTACGACAGCCCTACAATGAGCAGTTCTTC.

The chain employs TRBV2 and TRBJ1-5, with 7 bases that match TRBD1. This CDR3 is built from 14 residues. The V and J ends lost 4 bases and 7 bases, in that order; junction bases with no gene match: 7. The germline V gene encodes CDR1 SNHLY and CDR2 FYNNEI. The CDR3 DNA follows: TGTGCCAGCAGTGGGGAAGACAGGGTACAGCCCCAGCATTTT. This translates into CASSGEDRVQPQHF.

V is TRBV5-1 and J is TRBJ2-7; D is uncertain. The CDR3 runs to 14 residues. V lost 0 bases to trimming and J lost 6 bases, with 13 bases between them. The germline CDR1 and CDR2 sequences are SGHRS and YFSETQ. CDR3 loop: CASSLVSILGEQYF. CDR3 DNA sequence: TGCGCCAGCAGCTTGGTCAGCATCCTGGGCGAGCAGTACTTC.

In DNA, the CDR3 is TGTGCCAGCAGTTTCGACACAGGGCACGGTGGCTACACCTTC. Translated: CASSFDTGHGGYTF. This rearrangement joins TRBV27 to TRBJ1-2, with D possibly matching TRBD1 (6 bases). The CDR3 loop spans 14 amino acids. The germline CDR1 and CDR2 sequences are MNHEY and SMNVEV (reference sequence). V lost 3 bases, J lost 7 bases, and 15 bases lay in between.

The chain couples TRBV4-3 to TRBJ1-1, with a tentative D call TRBD1 (6 bases). CDR1 LGHNA and CDR2 YSLEER come from the germline V gene. Trimming shortened V by 4 bases and J by 6 bases, and 18 bases separated the two germline ends. The CDR3 sequence is 15 residues long. As DNA, the CDR3 is TGCGCCAGCAGCCTACTACTCACAGGGCCCTCTGAAGCTTTCTTT. Protein: CASSLLLTGPSEAFF.

Written as DNA, the CDR3 is TGCGCCAGCAGCCCCCGGACAGGGGGCAACACTGAAGCTTTCTTT. This sequence encodes CASSPRTGGNTEAFF. The chain carries TRBV4-3 and TRBJ1-1; 11 bases are a match to TRBD1. V shed 4 bases and J 2 bases; nucleotides not matched to a gene: 3. From germline, CDR1 is LGHNA and CDR2 YSLEER. This CDR3 is 15 amino acids long.

Points on this clone: Different DNA sequences within this sample yield the same CDR3. The J gene is TRBJ1-5, the V gene TRBV7-8, with D tentatively TRBD1 (5 bases). This CDR3 contains 15 residues. V lost 5 bases and J lost 0, with 11 bases in between. Germline lookup yields CDR1 SGHVS and CDR2 FQNEAQ. As DNA, the CDR3 is TGTGCCAGCAGCCCCCAGGGAAATAGCAATCAGCCCCAGCATTTT. It yields the protein CASSPQGNSNQPQHF.

This clone was seen just once. V usage is TRBV6-2 or TRBV6-3 and J usage is TRBJ1-1, with 7 bases aligning to TRBD1. Germline values: CDR1 MNHEY, CDR2 SVGEGT. There are 14 residues in the CDR3. V lost 6 bases and J lost 2; bases outside the gene matches: 6. The CDR3 protein is CASSGGQINTEAFF. For the CDR3, the DNA is TGTGCCAGCAGCGGGGGACAGATAAACACTGAAGCTTTCTTT.

The chain couples TRBV10-3 to TRBJ2-3; D is perhaps TRBD2 (6 bases). CDR1 is ENHRY, CDR2 SYGVKD, per germline. V lost 0 bases and J lost 0, with 16 bases in between. This CDR3 spans 18 amino acids. The CDR3 DNA is TGTGCCATCAGTGAGTCGATCCGGGGGACCGCAAGCACAGATACGCAGTATTTT. It specifies CAISESIRGTASTDTQYF.

The rearrangement uses TRBV7-6 and TRBJ1-4; 7 bases are a match to TRBD1. There are 16 residues in the CDR3. The germline V gene has CDR1 SGHVS and CDR2 FNYEAQ. The junction had 10 bases not matched to a gene; V was cut back by 4 bases and J by 5 bases. CDR3 in amino acids: CASSYRTGDGNEKLFF. For the CDR3, the DNA is TGTGCCAGCAGCTATAGAACAGGGGACGGGAATGAAAAACTGTTTTTT.

V and J are TRBV7-9 and TRBJ2-7; D call uncertain. The CDR3 contains 12 residues. Trimming left V 5 bases short and J 5 bases short, with 10 bases between. Germline CDR1 and CDR2: SEHNR and FQNEAQ (reference sequence). The CDR3 DNA reads as TGTGCCAGCAGCCGAACTGGGAACGAGCAGTACGTC. This translates into CASSRTGNEQYV.

The chain links TRBV29-1 to TRBJ2-7; either TRBD1 or TRBD2 may supply D (5 bases each). CDR3 length: 11 amino acids. V was cut by 6 bases and J by 6 bases, with 12 bases left in between. Germline V gives CDR1 SQVTM, CDR2 ANQGSEA. In nucleotides, the CDR3 is TGCAGCGTCGCTTCGGGGCGCGAGCAGTACTTC. Translated, it gives CSVASGREQYF.

This chain connects TRBV6-2 or TRBV6-3 to TRBJ2-7; D unclear. V was shortened by 0 bases and J by 2 bases, with 11 bases between the two germline ends. CDR1 and CDR2 from the germline V gene are MNHEY and SVGEGT. This CDR3 is built from 15 residues. CDR3 coding DNA: TGTGCCAGCAGTTACTCGGGAAAGGCCCCCTACGAGCAGTACTTC. This codes for CASSYSGKAPYEQYF.

V gene TRBV9 combines with J gene TRBJ1-1; D is ambiguous. The CDR3 totals 13 residues. V was trimmed by 0 bases and J by 3 bases, leaving 6 bases between them. Germline V gene lookup returns CDR1 SGDLS and CDR2 YYNGEE. The CDR3 is CASSVDGDTEAFF. DNA of the CDR3: TGTGCCAGCAGCGTAGACGGGGACACTGAAGCTTTCTTT.

The V call is TRBV11-3, the J call TRBJ2-3; 7 positions match TRBD1. The V segment lost 1 base and the J segment 2 bases; nucleotides outside the gene matches: 6. The CDR3 is 16 residues long. Germline lookup yields CDR1 SGHNT and CDR2 YENEEA. In DNA, the CDR3 is TGTGCCAGCAGCTTAGGACAGGGCCTGAACACAGATACGCAGTATTTT. Protein product: CASSLGQGLNTDTQYF. Using reference TRBV11-3 and TRBJ2-3 for the parts outside the CDR3, the full variable domain is EAGVVQSPRYKIIEKKQPVAFWCNPISGHNTLYWYLQNLGQGPELLIRYENEEAVDDSQLPKDRFSAERLKGVDSTLKIQPAELGDSAVYLCASSLGQGLNTDTQYFGPGTRLTVL.

The chain has TRBV7-2 and TRBJ2-3, with D perhaps matching TRBD2 (5 bases). The CDR3 consists of 16 residues. Trimming cost V 1 base and J 8 bases, with 19 bases left between them. From germline, CDR1 is SGHTA and CDR2 FQGNSA. The CDR3 nucleotides read TGTGCCAGCAGCTTAGTAGAGGGAATATCACAGATTACGCAGTATTTT. Translating it yields CASSLVEGISQITQYF.

V and J are TRBV18 and TRBJ1-1; 10 bases are shared with TRBD1. Trimming took 1 base from V and 5 from J; bases not matched to a gene: 4. CDR3 length equals 15 residues. The germline CDR1 and CDR2 sequences are KGHSH and LQKENI. CDR3 region: CASSPRQGAGTEAFF. CDR3 in DNA: TGTGCCAGCTCACCACGACAGGGGGCAGGGACTGAAGCTTTCTTT. Variable domain in full (rest from reference TRBV18 and TRBJ1-1): NAGVMQNPRHLVRRRGQEARLRCSPMKGHSHVYWYRQLPEEGLKFMVYLQKENIIDESGMPKERFSAEFPKEGPSILRIQQVVRGDSAAYFCASSPRQGAGTEAFFGQGTRLTVV.